One and the same sample provided the 29 T cell receptor beta chains below, sequenced in a study of T cells in Graves' hyperthyroidism and ophthalmopathy. Researchers took RNA transcripts and amplified the TCR beta CDR3 regions from them. First-round RT-PCR targeting the TCR CDR3 was performed with the HTBI primer set. MiXCR, run by TCRdb on the multiplex PCR reads, gives a single entry per CDR3 protein. Found here are 500,000 to 550,000 distinct CDR3 sequences, just under 20% of them singletons; the top ten hold roughly 44%. What was sequenced was blood. All receptors come from a man between 40 and 49 years old with Graves' ophthalmopathy.

This clonotype was recorded at least ten times. V and J are TRBV12-3 or TRBV12-4 and TRBJ1-1; possibly TRBD1 for D (5 bases). The CDR3 runs 14 residues. V lost 4 bases and J lost 7, with 16 bases in between. In DNA, the CDR3 is TGTGCCAGCAGTTCCTCAGGGAGGGGTGGTGAAGCTTTCTTT. It codes for CASSSSGRGGEAFF.

At least ten counts were recorded for this clonotype. The rearrangement links TRBV6-2 or TRBV6-3 to TRBJ2-7, with 7 nucleotides matching TRBD2. Trimming cost V 5 bases and J 4 bases; bases outside gene matches: 8. Germline V gene sequence: CDR1 MNHEY, CDR2 SVGEGT. CDR3 length: 14 residues. CDR3 DNA: TGTGCCAGCAGTCCCCCGGGAGGCCGTTACGAGCAGTACTTC. It encodes CASSPPGGRYEQYF.

The chain employs TRBV10-3 and TRBJ2-5; D may be TRBD1 (5 bases). Trimming stripped 2 bases from V and 1 base from J, with 11 bases between. The CDR3 consists of 15 residues. CDR1 and CDR2 (germline): ENHRY, SYGVKD. The CDR3 sequence: CAISEGDSTQETQYF. The CDR3 DNA is TGTGCCATCAGTGAGGGCGACAGTACCCAAGAGACCCAGTACTTC.

There are many counts of this clonotype. The chain has TRBV7-9 and TRBJ1-1; D is unclear. From germline, CDR1 is SEHNR and CDR2 FQNEAQ (reference sequence). Trimming removed 5 bases at V and 0 bases at J, with 4 bases between. This CDR3 has 12 residues. The DNA of the CDR3 is TGTGCCAGCAGCGCCATGAACACTGAAGCTTTCTTT. Translation: CASSAMNTEAFF.

This clonotype was found many times. J is TRBJ2-7 and V is TRBV3-1; a weak D match, TRBD1 (5 bases). The CDR3 spans 14 residues. CDR1 is LGHDT, CDR2 YNNKEL, per germline (reference sequence). The germline V and J ends were trimmed by 5 bases and 1 base, with 12 bases remaining between them. CDR3 bases: TGTGCCAGCAGCATCGGACACTTGTCCTACGAGCAGTACTTC. Translating gives CASSIGHLSYEQYF.

CDR3 sequence: CAFTLAGVLGEQYF. The CDR3 nucleotides read TGTGCCTTCACCTTAGCGGGAGTTCTTGGCGAGCAGTACTTC. The chain recombines TRBV30 with TRBJ2-7; 9 nucleotides match TRBD2. The CDR3 runs to 14 residues. J gave up 6 bases and V 7 bases, and 13 bases lay outside the gene matches. Germline assignment: CDR1 GTSNPN and CDR2 SVGIG (reference sequence).

The table lists this clonotype with many counts. This chain uses TRBV7-8 with TRBJ2-7; TRBD2 matches 11 bases. The V segment lost 5 bases and the J segment 7 bases; nucleotides outside the gene matches: 10. Per the germline V gene, CDR1 is SGHVS and CDR2 is FQNEAQ. The CDR3 consists of 15 residues. The DNA for the CDR3 is TGTGCCAGCAGCCCGTTAGCGGGGGGGGTGAGTGAGCAGTACTTC. It specifies CASSPLAGGVSEQYF.

This clonotype was counted between two and nine times. The chain is built from TRBV6-2 or TRBV6-3 and TRBJ1-2; unclear D gene. CDR3 length: 13 residues. V lost 8 bases and J 8 bases, leaving 18 bases between the germline ends. Per the germline V gene, CDR1 is MNHEY and CDR2 is SVGEGT. CDR3 nucleotide sequence: TGTGCCAGCCAACCGGTAATGTTTCGCGGCTACACCTTC. It encodes CASQPVMFRGYTF.

This clonotype has a handful of counts. This rearrangement joins TRBV5-1 to TRBJ2-5; TRBD2 aligns across 7 bases. J gave up 13 bases and V 4 bases, and 16 bases lay outside the gene matches. Germline values: CDR1 SGHRS, CDR2 YFSETQ. CDR3 length: 14 amino acids. The CDR3 is CASSPGLGEGSWYF. CDR3 coding DNA: TGCGCCAGCAGCCCGGGGCTGGGGGAGGGATCGTGGTACTTC.

V is TRBV7-2 and J is TRBJ2-2; 9 positions agree with TRBD1. V lost 4 bases and J lost 6; bases outside the gene matches: 6. In germline, CDR1 is SGHTA, CDR2 FQGNSA. The CDR3 is 15 residues long. The CDR3 region is CASSSWDRVAGELFF. In DNA, the CDR3 is TGTGCCAGCAGCTCCTGGGACAGGGTAGCCGGGGAGCTGTTTTTT.

The chain has TRBV19 and TRBJ2-1; D is uncertain. The ends were cut back, 5 bases at V and 10 bases at J, with 12 bases in the middle. Germline-derived CDR1 and CDR2 are LNHDA and SQIVND (reference sequence). This CDR3 region has 12 residues. CDR3 amino acids: CASSPRYPEQFF. For the CDR3, the DNA is TGTGCCAGTAGTCCCCGCTACCCGGAGCAGTTCTTC.

The chain has TRBV10-3 and TRBJ2-7; D is undetermined. The CDR3 sequence is 15 residues long. The V and J ends lost 5 bases and 1 base respectively, with 15 bases between them. Looked up from germline, CDR1 is ENHRY and CDR2 is SYGVKD. The CDR3 is CAISSDKIRSYEQYF. The CDR3 DNA reads as TGTGCCATCAGTTCAGATAAGATCAGGTCCTACGAGCAGTACTTC.

This sequence joins TRBV27 and TRBJ2-7; no reliable D call. The V and J ends lost 0 bases and 1 base respectively, with 10 bases between them. Germline lookup yields CDR1 MNHEY and CDR2 SMNVEV (reference sequence). The length of the CDR3 is 15 residues. DNA of the CDR3: TGTGCCAGCAGTTTATCGGAGCCAGCGTCCTACGAGCAGTACTTC. Protein: CASSLSEPASYEQYF.

This clonotype came up many times. V is TRBV7-9 and J is TRBJ2-1, with 7 bases aligning to TRBD2. After removal of 6 bases from V and 8 bases from J, the junction contained 10 bases not matched to a gene. The CDR3 runs 14 residues. In germline, CDR1 is SEHNR, CDR2 FQNEAQ (reference sequence). CDR3 nucleotide sequence: TGTGCCAGCAGACAAACACTAGCGCCCCATGAGCAGTTCTTC. Residues: CASRQTLAPHEQFF. The complete variable domain, with remaining parts taken from reference TRBV7-9 and TRBJ2-1, reads DTGVSQNPRHKITKRGQNVTFRCDPISEHNRLYWYRQTLGQGPEFLTYFQNEAQLEKSRLLSDRFSAERPKGSFSTLEIQRTEQGDSAMYLCASRQTLAPHEQFFGPGTRLTVL.

This clonotype was counted ten times or more. The rearrangement links TRBV3-1 to TRBJ2-7; no firm D call. CDR1 LGHDT and CDR2 YNNKEL come from the germline V gene (reference sequence). This CDR3 has 13 residues. Trimming stripped 1 base from V and 6 bases from J, with 10 bases between. CDR3 nucleotide sequence: TGTGCCAGCAGCCAAGGTGAGGCAGGCGAGCAGTACTTC. It yields the protein CASSQGEAGEQYF.

This clonotype was observed a few times. This rearrangement joins TRBV7-3 to TRBJ2-5, with 8 bases identical to TRBD2. CDR1 and CDR2 from the germline V gene are SGHTA and FQGTGA. The CDR3 extends over 16 amino acids. V gave up 2 bases and J gave up 4 bases; unmatched junction bases: 9. CDR3 DNA: TGTGCCAGCAGCTTAGAGCCAGCGGGAGTTCTAGAGACCCAGTACTTC. As protein: CASSLEPAGVLETQYF.

This clonotype was seen a few times. The genes are TRBV3-1 and TRBJ2-1, with D maybe TRBD1 (6 bases). V gave up 4 bases and J gave up 3 bases, with 10 bases separating them. This CDR3 contains 14 residues. Germline V CDR1 and CDR2: LGHDT, YNNKEL (reference sequence). The CDR3 nucleotides are TGTGCCAGCAGCCCAACAGGGTTCTACAATGAGCAGTTCTTC. The encoded protein is CASSPTGFYNEQFF.

This chain links TRBV5-1 with TRBJ2-1, with 10 bases identical to TRBD1. Germline CDR1 and CDR2: SGHRS and YFSETQ. The CDR3 totals 16 residues. The trim removed 4 bases at V and 6 bases at J, leaving 10 bases unmatched. The CDR3 region is CASSQLTGGRSNEQFF. In DNA, the CDR3 is TGCGCCAGCAGCCAACTGACAGGGGGCCGGTCCAATGAGCAGTTCTTC.

This clonotype was picked up many times. This rearrangement joins TRBV2 to TRBJ1-5; D is uncertain. The CDR3 has 16 amino acids. V gave up 4 bases and J gave up 2 bases, with 15 bases separating them. Germline V gives CDR1 SNHLY, CDR2 FYNNEI. The CDR3 loop reads CASSGKVWAGNQPQHF. CDR3 coding DNA: TGTGCCAGCAGTGGGAAGGTGTGGGCGGGCAATCAGCCCCAGCATTTT.

This clonotype was seen repeatedly, ten times or more. The chain has TRBV20-1 and TRBJ2-1, with D unresolved. This CDR3 is built from 14 residues. Looked up from germline, CDR1 is DFQATT and CDR2 is SNEGSKA (reference sequence). V was cut by 6 bases and J by 6 bases, with 18 bases left in between. The CDR3 bases are TGCAGTGCCACCCACCCTAGAAGTGGCAATGAGCAGTTCTTC. Its protein product is CSATHPRSGNEQFF.

This clonotype appeared a few times. V gene TRBV4-1 combines with J gene TRBJ1-5; unclear D gene. This CDR3 spans 14 amino acids. V was cut by 1 base and J by 7 bases, with 11 bases left in between. Per the germline V gene, CDR1 is MGHRA and CDR2 is YSYEKL. CDR3 coding DNA: TGCGCCAGCAGCCAAGGGGGAGGGTCCCAGCCCCAGCATTTT. Translation gives CASSQGGGSQPQHF.

The sample holds a few counts of this clonotype. The V and J genes are TRBV19 and TRBJ2-1; 10 bases map to TRBD2. The germline V gene has CDR1 LNHDA and CDR2 SQIVND (reference sequence). The V gene end was trimmed by 6 bases and the J gene end by 8 bases; junction bases not matched to a gene: 4. CDR3 size: 13 residues. The CDR3 protein is CASRAGGIDEQFF. CDR3 DNA sequence: TGTGCCAGTAGAGCGGGGGGGATCGATGAGCAGTTCTTC.

The chain links TRBV7-2 to TRBJ1-5; the D is unclear. The germline V and J ends were trimmed by 1 base and 5 bases, with 9 bases remaining between them. The CDR3 totals 14 residues. Germline CDR1 reads SGHTA; CDR2 reads FQGNSA. This CDR3 is CASSLGLGDQPQHF. In DNA, the CDR3 is TGTGCCAGCAGCTTAGGTCTAGGAGATCAGCCCCAGCATTTT.

The sample holds a few counts of this clonotype. The chain recombines TRBV7-2 with TRBJ1-6; a weak D match, TRBD1 (5 bases). The germline V gene has CDR1 SGHTA and CDR2 FQGNSA. V dropped 1 base and J dropped 9 bases, with 13 bases sitting between them. This CDR3 contains 15 residues. CDR3: CASSLVGGRSSPLHF. DNA for the CDR3: TGTGCCAGCAGCTTAGTTGGGGGGAGATCTTCACCCCTCCACTTT.

The chain has TRBV5-5 and TRBJ1-5; 9 bases map to TRBD1. Germline CDR1 and CDR2: SGHKS and YYEKEE (reference sequence). With V trimmed by 4 bases and J by 2 bases, 7 bases remained unmatched. The CDR3 covers 16 residues. The CDR3 is CASSAGQGQGNQPQHF. CDR3 nucleotides: TGTGCCAGCAGCGCGGGACAGGGTCAGGGCAATCAGCCCCAGCATTTT.

This clonotype occurred a few times. V usage is TRBV18 and J usage is TRBJ2-7, with D unclear. Germline-derived CDR1 and CDR2 are KGHSH and LQKENI. The CDR3 sequence is 15 residues long. The germline V and J ends were trimmed by 3 bases and 0 bases, with 12 bases remaining between them. This CDR3 is CASSPARGNSYEQYF. CDR3 in DNA: TGTGCCAGCTCACCCGCCCGAGGTAACTCCTACGAGCAGTACTTC.

There are a few counts of this clonotype. The chain has TRBV7-9 and TRBJ2-7; the D gene is possibly TRBD2 (6 bases). Germline lookup yields CDR1 SEHNR and CDR2 FQNEAQ (reference sequence). V lost 8 bases and J 1 base, leaving 12 bases between the germline ends. This CDR3 has 13 residues. The CDR3 is CASGTVISYEQYF. As DNA, the CDR3 is TGTGCCAGCGGGACTGTTATTTCCTACGAGCAGTACTTC.

V and J are TRBV5-1 and TRBJ2-1; TRBD2 agrees at 7 bases. Germline CDR1 and CDR2: SGHRS and YFSETQ. Trimming took 4 bases from V and 2 from J; bases not matched to a gene: 3. The length of the CDR3 is 14 residues. The CDR3 DNA sequence: TGCGCCAGCAGCCCCGCGGGGGCCTACAATGAGCAGTTCTTC. Translating gives CASSPAGAYNEQFF.

This clonotype came up a few times. The chain recombines TRBV19 with TRBJ2-3, with 10 nucleotides matching TRBD1. The CDR3 totals 14 residues. After removal of 8 bases from V and 4 bases from J, the junction contained 6 bases not matched to a gene. Germline V CDR1 and CDR2: LNHDA, SQIVND (reference sequence). CDR3 residues: CASRDRGGADTQYF. The CDR3 DNA reads TGTGCCAGTCGGGACAGGGGAGGGGCAGATACGCAGTATTTT.